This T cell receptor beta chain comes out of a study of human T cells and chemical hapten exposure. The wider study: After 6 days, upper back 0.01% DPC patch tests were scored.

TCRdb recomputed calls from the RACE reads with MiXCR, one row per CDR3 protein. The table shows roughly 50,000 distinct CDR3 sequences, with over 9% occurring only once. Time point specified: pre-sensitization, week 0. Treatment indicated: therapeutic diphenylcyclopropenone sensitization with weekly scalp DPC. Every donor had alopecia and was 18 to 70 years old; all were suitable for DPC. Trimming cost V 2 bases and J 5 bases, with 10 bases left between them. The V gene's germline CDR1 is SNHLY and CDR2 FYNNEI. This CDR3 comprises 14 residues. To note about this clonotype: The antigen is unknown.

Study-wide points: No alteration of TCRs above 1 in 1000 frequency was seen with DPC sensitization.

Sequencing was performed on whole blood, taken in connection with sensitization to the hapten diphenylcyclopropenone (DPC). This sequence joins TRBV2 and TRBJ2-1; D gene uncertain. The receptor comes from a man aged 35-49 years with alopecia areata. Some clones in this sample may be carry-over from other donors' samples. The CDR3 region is CASSERVRDNEQFF. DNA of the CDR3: TGTGCCAGCAGTGAAAGGGTACGGGACAATGAGCAGTTCTTC. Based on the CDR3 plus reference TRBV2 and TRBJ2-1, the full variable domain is EPEVTQTPSHQVTQMGQEVILRCVPISNHLYFYWYRQILGQKVEFLVSFYNNEISEKSEIFDDQFSVERPDGSNFTLKIRSTKLEDSAMYFCASSERVRDNEQFFGPGTRLTVL.